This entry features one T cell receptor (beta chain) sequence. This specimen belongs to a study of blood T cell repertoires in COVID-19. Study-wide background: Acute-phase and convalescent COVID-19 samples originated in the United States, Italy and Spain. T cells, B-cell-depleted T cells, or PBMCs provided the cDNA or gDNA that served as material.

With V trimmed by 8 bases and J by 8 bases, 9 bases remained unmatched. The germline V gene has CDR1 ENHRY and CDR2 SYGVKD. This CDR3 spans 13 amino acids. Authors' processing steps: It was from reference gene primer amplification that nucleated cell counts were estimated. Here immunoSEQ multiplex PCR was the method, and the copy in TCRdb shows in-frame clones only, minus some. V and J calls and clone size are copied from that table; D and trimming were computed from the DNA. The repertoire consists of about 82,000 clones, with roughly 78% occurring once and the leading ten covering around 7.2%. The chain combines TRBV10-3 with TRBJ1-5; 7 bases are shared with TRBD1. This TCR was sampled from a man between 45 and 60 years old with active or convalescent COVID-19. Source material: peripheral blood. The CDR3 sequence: CAIWAGGLKPQHF. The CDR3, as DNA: TGTGCCATCTGGGCAGGGGGACTGAAGCCCCAGCATTTT.